This is a list of T cell receptor beta chains from one sample in a study of HIV-infected patients and healthy controls. One entry per CDR3 protein, called by TCRdb with MiXCR from the 5' RACE reads. The table records about 13,000 distinct CDR3 sequences, 9% to 10% of them present only once. Sequencing input: blood. The receptors come from an adult in good health. Each CDR3 is given with its conserved first and last residue. The D gene is left open where the match is weak. Some rows have no size entry. The others give once, few or many, or a class for an expanded clone.

D gene	J gene	clone size	CDR3 length	V gene	CDR3 protein	CDR3 DNA
-	TRBJ2-5	many	15	TRBV5-1	CASSLWSAEQETQYF	TGCGCCAGCAGCTTGTGGTCAGCCGAACAAGAGACCCAGTACTTC
-	TRBJ1-1	medium-sized	14	TRBV3-1	CASSQASGRAEAFF	TGTGCCAGCAGCCAAGCATCAGGGAGGGCTGAAGCTTTCTTT
-	TRBJ2-4	medium-sized	15	TRBV3-1	CASSPGVWAKNIQYF	TGTGCCAGCAGCCCAGGGGTTTGGGCCAAAAACATTCAGTACTTC
TRBD1	TRBJ1-5	few	16	TRBV2	CASSEGADRRNQPQHF	TGTGCCAGCAGTGAAGGAGCGGACAGGCGAAATCAGCCCCAGCATTTT
TRBD1	TRBJ2-7	few	13	TRBV29-1	CSVGRTGSYEQYF	TGCAGCGTTGGAAGGACAGGATCCTACGAGCAGTACTTC
-	TRBJ2-5	few	11	TRBV20-1	CSARDLTTQYF	TGCAGTGCTAGAGATCTGACTACCCAGTACTTC
-	TRBJ1-2	medium-sized	11	TRBV12-3/TRBV12-4	CASSHRYGYTF	TGTGCCAGCAGCCATCGCTATGGCTACACCTTC
-	TRBJ2-1	-	15	TRBV9	CASSPLPGWGNEQFF	TGTGCCAGCAGCCCCCTCCCCGGCTGGGGGAATGAGCAGTTCTTC
-	TRBJ1-5	many	15	TRBV19	CASSVVARLSQPQHF	TGTGCCAGTAGTGTAGTAGCCAGGTTGAGTCAGCCCCAGCATTTT
-	TRBJ2-3	many	13	TRBV6-2/TRBV6-3	CASSYGRLDTQYF	TGTGCCAGCAGTTACGGGCGGCTGGATACGCAGTATTTT
-	TRBJ2-1	medium-sized	11	TRBV7-2	CASRVYNEQFF	TGTGCCAGCCGAGTATACAATGAGCAGTTCTTC
TRBD1	TRBJ1-6	many	16	TRBV14	CASSQSAGGRQSPLHF	TGTGCCAGCAGCCAATCGGCAGGGGGCCGACAATCACCCCTCCACTTT
TRBD1	TRBJ1-5	many	17	TRBV28	CASSLPMGQGSNQPQHF	TGTGCCAGCAGCTTACCAATGGGACAGGGATCAAATCAGCCCCAGCATTTT
-	TRBJ2-1	-	14	TRBV4-3	CASSPFGGYNEQFF	TGCGCCAGCAGCCCGTTTGGGGGGTACAATGAGCAGTTCTTC
TRBD2	TRBJ2-3	-	17	TRBV6-1	CASSERETSGRTDTQYF	TGTGCCAGCAGTGAAAGGGAGACTAGCGGACGCACAGATACGCAGTATTTT
TRBD1	TRBJ2-2	medium-sized	15	TRBV19	CASSPGQGGVGELFF	TGTGCCAGTAGCCCTGGACAGGGGGGGGTCGGGGAGCTGTTTTTT
-	TRBJ2-1	-	15	TRBV4-3	CASSQSEGGPDEQFF	TGCGCCAGCAGCCAATCGGAGGGGGGGCCTGATGAGCAGTTCTTC
TRBD1	TRBJ2-7	many	12	TRBV29-1	CSVRTGSYEQYF	TGCAGCGTTCGGACAGGGAGTTACGAGCAGTACTTC
-	TRBJ1-1	many	13	TRBV30	CAWSSSENTEAFF	TGTGCCTGGAGTTCGTCAGAGAACACTGAAGCTTTCTTT
TRBD1	TRBJ2-2	many	14	TRBV12-3/TRBV12-4	CASSGDRDAGELFF	TGTGCCAGCAGCGGCGACAGGGACGCCGGGGAGCTGTTTTTT
-	TRBJ2-7	many	13	TRBV9	CASAGQSSYEQYF	TGTGCCAGCGCAGGGCAGTCGTCCTACGAGCAGTACTTC
TRBD1	TRBJ2-3	medium-sized	15	TRBV29-1	CSVVTGAHSTDTQYF	TGCAGCGTTGTAACAGGGGCCCATAGCACAGATACGCAGTATTTT
-	TRBJ2-2	many	15	TRBV7-8	CASSLLVRNTGELFF	TGTGCCAGCAGCTTACTTGTGCGGAACACCGGGGAGCTGTTTTTT
-	TRBJ1-5	many	14	TRBV6-2/TRBV6-3	CASSYSMKGQPQHF	TGTGCCAGCAGTTACTCTATGAAGGGGCAGCCCCAGCATTTT
-	TRBJ1-6	medium-sized	13	TRBV27	CASSRIVNSPLHF	TGTGCCAGCAGTCGGATTGTCAATTCACCCCTCCACTTT
-	TRBJ2-7	many	15	TRBV7-2	CASSEGASDYYEQYF	TGTGCCAGCAGCGAAGGGGCTAGCGATTACTACGAGCAGTACTTC
-	TRBJ2-1	medium-sized	14	TRBV7-8	CASSFSLTYNEQFF	TGTGCCAGCAGCTTCAGTCTCACCTACAATGAGCAGTTCTTC
-	TRBJ2-3	many	15	TRBV7-2	CASSLGGISTDTQYF	TGTGCCAGCAGCTTAGGTGGGATTAGCACAGATACGCAGTATTTT
-	TRBJ2-3	many	14	TRBV6-4	CASSDSGVADTQYF	TGTGCCAGCAGTGACTCGGGGGTTGCAGATACGCAGTATTTT
-	TRBJ2-5	medium-sized	10	TRBV7-6	CASGQETQYF	TGTGCCAGCGGACAAGAGACCCAGTACTTC
-	TRBJ1-5	many	14	TRBV12-3/TRBV12-4	CASAGGGSNQPQHF	TGTGCCAGCGCCGGTGGCGGTAGCAATCAGCCCCAGCATTTT
TRBD2	TRBJ2-3	-	14	TRBV3-1	CASSQVAGGGGPYF	TGTGCCAGCAGCCAAGTGGCGGGTGGCGGGGGACCGTATTTT
TRBD2	TRBJ2-5	few	15	TRBV5-1	CASSSGTSGEETQYF	TGCGCCAGCAGCTCCGGGACTAGCGGAGAAGAGACCCAGTACTTC
-	TRBJ1-5	medium-sized	16	TRBV6-6	CASSYYGRGSNQPQHF	TGTGCCAGCAGTTACTATGGGCGCGGGAGCAATCAGCCCCAGCATTTT
TRBD2	TRBJ2-1	medium-sized	15	TRBV6-2/TRBV6-3	CASKTSGYRSYEQFF	TGTGCCAGCAAGACTAGCGGTTATAGGTCATATGAGCAGTTCTTC
-	TRBJ2-1	many	12	TRBV6-2/TRBV6-3	CASSYAEQGQFF	TGTGCCAGCAGTTACGCAGAACAGGGGCAGTTCTTC